This T cell receptor (beta chain) was observed in a study of blood T cell repertoires in COVID-19. The CDR3 runs 14 residues. The junction had 9 bases not matched to a gene; V was cut back by 11 bases and J by 3 bases. Per germline, CDR1 MNHEY and CDR2 SMNVEV (reference sequence). Clones were read by immunoSEQ multiplex PCR, and TCRdb kept only the in-frame ones, dropping some. The table shows 200,000 to 300,000 clones, with more than 85% occurring only once. The sample was PBMCs or T cells enriched from blood (not recorded which). The TCR was taken from a woman in her thirties who had recovered from COVID-19. The V gene is TRBV27, the J gene TRBJ1-5; the match to TRBD1 covers 8 bases. The DNA of the CDR3 is TGTGCCGGACCGGGACAGGACTTCAATCAGCCCCAGCATTTT. Translation gives CAGPGQDFNQPQHF.